This T cell receptor (beta chain) was found in a study of identical twins. TCRdb reprocessed the 5' RACE reads with MiXCR, giving one entry per CDR3 protein. The sample comprises about 280,000 distinct CDR3 sequences, around 8.8% of which are singletons, and over 2% rests with the top ten. This clonotype showed up just a few times. Losses at the gene ends were 4 bases for V and 0 bases for J; bases not matched to a gene: 9. Germline V gene lookup returns CDR1 SGHAT and CDR2 FQNNGV. The CDR3 has 18 residues. This sample also appeared in a second study, on yellow fever vaccine responses in identical twins.

This rearrangement joins TRBV11-2 to TRBJ2-1, with 10 bases lining up with TRBD2. Input material: memory (CD45RO+) T cells sorted from blood. This TCR came from a woman aged 18-29 years in good health. The CDR3 DNA reads TGTGCCAGCAGCTCACGGGGACTAGCGTCTAGCTCCTACAATGAGCAGTTCTTC. It is translated as CASSSRGLASSSYNEQFF.